Listed below are T cell receptor beta chains from one sample, sequenced in a study of blood T cell repertoires in COVID-19. The repertoire was sequenced with immunoSEQ multiplex PCR; TCRdb's copy has only in-frame clones and lacks some. The data hold tens of thousands of clones, with roughly nine tenths observed a single time. The sample was peripheral blood. The receptors here all came from a human donor in a cohort sampled during active COVID-19. CDR3s include the opening cysteine and the closing phenylalanine or tryptophan.

j_call: TRBJ2-7
cdr3_length: 15
v_call: TRBV19
cdr3_aa: CASSPSGSNGYEQYF

j_call: TRBJ1-4
cdr3_length: 13
v_call: TRBV28
cdr3_aa: CASRLLGGEKLFF

j_call: TRBJ2-2
cdr3_length: 15
v_call: TRBV4-2
cdr3_aa: CASGKREINTGELFF

j_call: TRBJ2-7
cdr3_length: 14
v_call: TRBV28
cdr3_aa: CASTDRGTSREQYF

j_call: TRBJ2-7
cdr3_length: 11
v_call: TRBV29-1
cdr3_aa: CSVERGLAMHF

j_call: TRBJ2-5
cdr3_length: 17
v_call: TRBV28
cdr3_aa: CASSARAGREGRETQYF

j_call: TRBJ2-3
cdr3_length: 15
v_call: TRBV9
cdr3_aa: CASSVEAARTDTQYF

j_call: TRBJ2-1
cdr3_length: 11
v_call: TRBV15
cdr3_aa: CAISSYNEQFF

j_call: TRBJ1-2
cdr3_length: 16
v_call: TRBV7-9
cdr3_aa: CASSLLPDSISFGYTF

j_call: TRBJ2-7
cdr3_length: 15
v_call: TRBV15
cdr3_aa: CATSEIAGTYSEQYF

j_call: TRBJ2-5
cdr3_length: 13
v_call: TRBV25-1
cdr3_aa: CASGKLGKETQYF

j_call: TRBJ2-1
cdr3_length: 16
v_call: TRBV7-6
cdr3_aa: CASSSSRDRDDNEQFF

j_call: TRBJ2-2
cdr3_length: 18
v_call: TRBV7-2
cdr3_aa: CASSLVGVAKVGTGELFF

j_call: TRBJ2-1
cdr3_length: 11
v_call: TRBV20-1
cdr3_aa: CSATSGHEQFF

j_call: TRBJ2-5
cdr3_length: 17
v_call: TRBV23-1
cdr3_aa: CASSQLNRDSTQETQYF

j_call: TRBJ2-2
cdr3_length: 13
v_call: TRBV3-1/TRBV3-2
cdr3_aa: CASSQWSTGELFF

j_call: TRBJ1-5
cdr3_length: 13
v_call: TRBV12-3/TRBV12-4
cdr3_aa: CASSLRGNQPQHF

j_call: TRBJ2-3
cdr3_length: 16
v_call: TRBV3-1/TRBV3-2
cdr3_aa: CASSQTLAGGTDTQYF

j_call: TRBJ2-7
cdr3_length: 14
v_call: TRBV15
cdr3_aa: CATSRDREFDEQYF

j_call: TRBJ1-4
cdr3_length: 14
v_call: TRBV28
cdr3_aa: CASNPTGIGEKLFF

j_call: TRBJ1-1
cdr3_length: 14
v_call: TRBV15
cdr3_aa: CATSLAGRTMDTFF

j_call: TRBJ1-2
cdr3_length: 14
v_call: TRBV6-5
cdr3_aa: CASSYDQAPYGYTF

j_call: TRBJ1-3
cdr3_length: 15
v_call: TRBV2
cdr3_aa: CASSTGQSSGNTIYF

j_call: TRBJ2-1
cdr3_length: 15
v_call: TRBV7-3
cdr3_aa: CASSLFKQGWNEQFF

j_call: TRBJ1-3
cdr3_length: 15
v_call: TRBV19
cdr3_aa: CASSEHKISGNTIYF

j_call: TRBJ2-5
cdr3_length: 14
v_call: TRBV11-2
cdr3_aa: CASSASGGVETQYF

j_call: TRBJ2-5
cdr3_length: 14
v_call: TRBV2
cdr3_aa: CASSERGLGETQYF